The 15 T cell receptor beta chains below were found in one sample sequenced in a study of T cell changes during pregnancy in multiple sclerosis. Generated by immunoSEQ multiplex PCR, the TCRdb table keeps only in-frame clones and is missing some. The table includes about 46,000 clones, 92% detected once. The sample was CD4+ T cells from peripheral blood mononuclear cells, taken in the second trimester of pregnancy. These receptors all come from a female donor in good health, enrolled as a control in a pregnancy study.

V usage is TRBV18 and J usage is TRBJ2-7; D unclear. Between the trimmed V and J ends, which lost 3 bases and 6 bases, there was a span of 6 bases. The germline CDR1 and CDR2 sequences are KGHSH and LQKENI. This CDR3 is 11 amino acids long. The CDR3 region has the DNA TGTGCCAGCTCACCTGAGCGCGAGCAGTACTTC. As protein: CASSPEREQYF.

The sample holds a few counts of this clone. The CDR3 reads CAWMGRGDTEAFF. The CDR3 DNA follows: TGTGCCTGGATGGGGAGGGGGGACACTGAAGCTTTCTTT. The V call is TRBV30, the J call TRBJ1-1, with D maybe TRBD1 (6 bases). The V and J ends lost 4 bases and 3 bases respectively, with 12 bases between them. CDR3 length: 13 residues. Germline loops: CDR1 GTSNPN, CDR2 SVGIG (reference sequence).

The V and J genes are TRBV30 and TRBJ2-5, with 9 bases that match TRBD1. The J call is uncertain, as TRBJ2-7 better fits the DNA end. The CDR3 runs to 14 residues. Germline V gene data show CDR1 as GTSNPN and CDR2 as SVGIG (reference sequence). CDR3 bases: TGTGCCTGGAGTTCCGGGACAGGGACCTACGAGCAGTACTTC. It is translated as CAWSSGTGTYEQYF.

This sequence joins TRBV5-1 and TRBJ1-1; D call uncertain. The CDR3 is 16 residues long. Germline loops: CDR1 SGHRS, CDR2 YFSETQ. The V and J ends lost 0 bases and 0 bases respectively, with 12 bases between them. The CDR3 sequence: CASSLAGSGMNTEAFF. The DNA for the CDR3 is TGCGCCAGCAGCTTGGCTGGCAGTGGCATGAACACTGAAGCTTTCTTT.

The chain combines TRBV5-5 with TRBJ1-6; 8 nucleotides match TRBD1. Germline lookup yields CDR1 SGHKS and CDR2 YYEKEE (reference sequence). Trimming removed 1 base from V and 9 bases from J; junction bases left unmatched: 9. The CDR3 is made up of 16 amino acids. The CDR3 region is CASSLNPGQVVSPLHF. CDR3 nucleotides: TGTGCCAGCAGCTTGAATCCGGGACAGGTAGTTTCACCCCTCCACTTT.

DNA of the CDR3: TGTGCCAGCAGTGAGGGAGGGATTACCTCCTACGAGCAGTACTTC. Translated, it gives CASSEGGITSYEQYF. The gene calls are TRBV6-4 and TRBJ2-7, with TRBD2 matching over 7 bases. V was clipped by 3 bases and J by 0 bases; unmatched bases: 5. The CDR3 is 15 amino acids. From germline, CDR1 is MRHNA and CDR2 SNTAGT.

V usage is TRBV2 and J usage is TRBJ1-2; perhaps TRBD1 as D (6 bases). The CDR3 totals 14 residues. CDR1 and CDR2 from the germline V gene are SNHLY and FYNNEI. Between the trimmed V and J ends, which lost 3 bases and 5 bases, there was a span of 13 bases. The CDR3 reads CASSDARGIYGYTF. The CDR3 DNA follows: TGTGCCAGCAGTGACGCCAGGGGTATTTATGGCTACACCTTC.

About this clone itself: The junction departs from the called germline gene at one end, perhaps through a read error. V usage is TRBV7-7 and J usage is TRBJ2-1; tentatively, D is TRBD1 (5 bases). The CDR3 sequence is 15 residues long. CDR1 and CDR2 (germline): SSHAT, FNYEAQ (reference sequence). In DNA, the CDR3 is TGTGCTAGCAGCTTACGAGTGCAGGGCTACAATGAGCAGTTCTTC. It yields the protein CASSLRVQGYNEQFF.

This chain joins TRBV11-3 and TRBJ1-1; no clear D. Germline V gene sequence: CDR1 SGHNT, CDR2 YENEEA. V lost 5 bases to trimming and J lost 6 bases, with 13 bases between them. This CDR3 comprises 13 residues. In DNA form, the CDR3 reads TGTGCCAGCAGCGTGGTTGCTCAGGCTGAAGCTTTCTTT. This sequence encodes CASSVVAQAEAFF.

The chain combines TRBV7-8 with TRBJ2-1; tentatively, D is TRBD1 (6 bases). There are 18 residues in the CDR3. Germline V gene lookup returns CDR1 SGHVS and CDR2 FQNEAQ. V lost 8 bases to trimming and J lost 0 bases, with 23 bases between them. The CDR3 DNA sequence: TGTGCCAGCTTTAGGACAGTACCGCTCCTAAGCTCCTACAATGAGCAGTTCTTC. The encoded protein is CASFRTVPLLSSYNEQFF.

The gene calls are TRBV7-9 and TRBJ1-1; 7 bases fit TRBD1. The CDR3 is made up of 15 amino acids. Germline lookup yields CDR1 SEHNR and CDR2 FQNEAQ (reference sequence). V trimming: 2 bases; J trimming: 0 bases; junction bases outside the gene matches: 3. The CDR3 bases are TGTGCCAGCAGCTTATCCGGGACAGTGAACACTGAAGCTTTCTTT. This encodes CASSLSGTVNTEAFF.

The chain joins TRBV27 to TRBJ1-5; 12 bases line up with TRBD1. CDR1 and CDR2 from the germline V gene are MNHEY and SMNVEV (reference sequence). CDR3 size: 16 residues. J was trimmed by 7 bases and V by 4 bases; bases with no gene match: 8. The DNA of the CDR3 is TGTGCCAGCAGTTCCCTCGGGACAGGGGGCGGGCAGCCCCAGCATTTT. Encoded protein: CASSSLGTGGGQPQHF.

V and J are TRBV30 and TRBJ1-4; 7 bases match TRBD1. The V segment lost 1 base and the J segment 0 bases; nucleotides outside the gene matches: 14. Germline CDR1 GTSNPN, CDR2 SVGIG (reference sequence). The CDR3 is 19 residues long. The CDR3 DNA reads TGTGCCTGGAGTGGTCGTGGTCAGGGGGAACTTGCAACTAATGAAAAACTGTTTTTT. Its protein product is CAWSGRGQGELATNEKLFF.

V gene TRBV5-6 combines with J gene TRBJ1-3; 8 bases fit TRBD1. V lost 3 bases to trimming and J lost 4 bases; unmatched junction nucleotides: 6. Germline-derived CDR1 and CDR2 are SGHDT and YYEEEE. The CDR3 runs 15 residues. CDR3 loop: CASSWGTGIGNTIYF. In DNA, the CDR3 is TGTGCCAGCAGCTGGGGGACAGGAATCGGAAACACCATATATTTT.

The V and J genes are TRBV6-1 and TRBJ2-1; tentative D call: TRBD2 (5 bases). Germline V CDR1 and CDR2: MNHNS, SASEGT. This CDR3 has 14 residues. The ends were cut back, 6 bases at V and 5 bases at J, with 14 bases in the middle. In DNA, the CDR3 is TGTGCCAGCAGAGGCCTAGCTTTCGACAATGAGCAGTTCTTC. This codes for CASRGLAFDNEQFF.